The 23 T cell receptor beta chains below all came from one sample that was sequenced in a study of cytomegalovirus exposure and HLA in healthy donors. 13 Jbeta primers and 60 Vbeta primers were used for the PCR. This table comes from immunoSEQ multiplex PCR, and its TCRdb copy is limited to in-frame clones, with some not included. The repertoire holds some 180,000 clones, with around 82% as singletons. Sequenced sample: PBMCs. These receptors all stem from a woman between 25 and 40 years old in good health and CMV-seropositive.

Concerning this clone itself: Relative to the germline gene, one junction end is altered; a read error may explain this. This sequence joins TRBV7-9 and TRBJ2-3; the match to TRBD2 covers 9 bases. The germline V gene encodes CDR1 SEHNR and CDR2 FQNEAQ (reference sequence). This CDR3 region has 15 residues. CDR3 DNA: TGTGCCAGCAGCGTAGCGGGGGCCTACACAGATACGCAGTATTTT. Its translation is CASSVAGAYTDTQYF.

The genes are TRBV11-3 and TRBJ2-3; 12 bases are a match to TRBD2. J lost 3 bases, V lost 0 bases, and 10 bases had no gene match. Germline V gene sequence: CDR1 SGHNT, CDR2 YENEEA. CDR3 size: 19 residues. The CDR3 reads CASSLDGWTSGVGTDTQYF. The CDR3 bases are TGTGCCAGCAGCTTAGATGGATGGACTAGCGGGGTGGGGACAGATACGCAGTATTTT. Using reference TRBV11-3 and TRBJ2-3 for the parts outside the CDR3, the full variable domain is EAGVVQSPRYKIIEKKQPVAFWCNPISGHNTLYWYLQNLGQGPELLIRYENEEAVDDSQLPKDRFSAERLKGVDSTLKIQPAELGDSAVYLCASSLDGWTSGVGTDTQYFGPGTRLTVL.

The chain has TRBV19 and TRBJ2-3; D might be TRBD1 (5 bases). V lost 6 bases, J lost 4 bases, and 17 bases lay in between. Germline V lookup: CDR1 LNHDA, CDR2 SQIVND (reference sequence). This CDR3 is built from 15 residues. CDR3 region: CASRGSSGFPDTQYF. CDR3 sequence (DNA): TGTGCCAGTAGGGGGTCGTCAGGGTTCCCAGATACGCAGTATTTT.

The CDR3 spells CASSQRTGGASDTQYF. In DNA form, the CDR3 reads TGCGCCAGCAGCCAGCGGACAGGGGGCGCGTCAGATACGCAGTATTTT. The genes are TRBV4-3 and TRBJ2-3, with 11 bases that match TRBD1. The CDR3 length is 16 residues. CDR1 LGHNA and CDR2 YSLEER come from the germline V gene. With 3 bases clipped from V and 4 bases from J, the junction kept 6 bases outside the gene matches.

The chain couples TRBV5-4 to TRBJ1-2; D unclear. Trimming took off 0 bases at V and 2 bases at J, with 5 bases between the two ends. Germline CDR1 SGHNT, CDR2 YYREEE (reference sequence). CDR3 length: 13 residues. CDR3 residues: CASSLAGNYGYTF. The CDR3 DNA is TGTGCCAGCAGCTTGGCAGGAAACTATGGCTACACCTTC.

This clone has a handful of counts. CDR3 in DNA: TGTGCCAGTAGAGCGACTAGCACAGATACGCAGTATTTT. Amino acid sequence: CASRATSTDTQYF. The V and J genes are TRBV19 and TRBJ2-3; no clear D. The CDR3 is 13 residues long. The ends were cut back, 6 bases at V and 0 bases at J, with 7 bases in the middle. Germline loops: CDR1 LNHDA, CDR2 SQIVND (reference sequence).

In its sample, this clone was seen a few times. Other nucleotide sequences from this sample produce the same CDR3. The V gene is TRBV9, the J gene TRBJ2-3; a weak D match, TRBD1 (5 bases). CDR1 is SGDLS and CDR2 is YYNGEE in the germline V gene. V gave up 2 bases and J gave up 4 bases, with 11 bases separating them. This CDR3 is 14 amino acids long. In DNA, the CDR3 is TGTGCCAGCAGCGTGGGGCAGGGATCAGATACGCAGTATTTT. Translating it yields CASSVGQGSDTQYF. The full variable domain, its missing parts supplied by reference TRBV9 and TRBJ2-3, is DSGVTQTPKHLITATGQRVTLRCSPRSGDLSVYWYQQSLDQGLQFLIQYYNGEERAKGNILERFSAQQFPDLHSELNLSSLELGDSALYFCASSVGQGSDTQYFGPGTRLTVL.

The V call is TRBV30, the J call TRBJ2-1; 8 positions agree with TRBD1. After removal of 5 bases from V and 9 bases from J, the junction contained 6 bases not matched to a gene. Germline assignment: CDR1 GTSNPN and CDR2 SVGIG (reference sequence). This CDR3 spans 12 amino acids. CDR3 region: CAWGPQGGEQFF. CDR3 bases: TGTGCCTGGGGCCCACAGGGGGGTGAGCAGTTCTTC.

The chain carries TRBV11-2 and TRBJ2-5; no firm D call. The V and J ends lost 3 bases and 5 bases respectively, with 10 bases between them. Germline V gene data show CDR1 as SGHAT and CDR2 as FQNNGV. The CDR3 loop spans 13 amino acids. CDR3 region: CASSFSSLETQYF. CDR3 nucleotide sequence: TGTGCCAGCAGCTTCTCTAGTCTGGAGACCCAGTACTTC.

This clone was seen a few times. No conserved phenylalanine or tryptophan is present at the end of the CDR3, so a read error is the likely explanation. The DNA is left out, because the CDR3 cannot be placed on it with certainty; the CDR3 is given as TCRdb lists it. The chain employs TRBV9 and TRBJ1-1; whether TRBD1, the table's D call, matches the DNA was not checked. The CDR3 length equals 16 residues, ends included. In germline, CDR1 is SGDLS, CDR2 YYNGEE. The chain's CDR3 is CASSVAGRGRWGPWSC.

CDR3 coding DNA: TGTGCCAGCAGCGCCAGGGGATCGGTAACAGATACGCAGTATTTT. It yields the protein CASSARGSVTDTQYF. The V and J genes are TRBV7-9 and TRBJ2-3; TRBD1 might be the D (6 bases). The germline V and J ends were trimmed by 5 bases and 3 bases, with 15 bases remaining between them. The CDR3 has 15 residues. Germline V lookup: CDR1 SEHNR, CDR2 FQNEAQ (reference sequence).

This chain joins TRBV5-8 and TRBJ1-5; D gene ambiguous. Trimming removed 0 bases at V and 3 bases at J, with 10 bases between. Germline lookup yields CDR1 SGHTS and CDR2 YDEGEE. The CDR3 has 15 residues. The CDR3 is CASSLAVTSNQPQHF. CDR3 sequence (DNA): TGTGCCAGCAGCTTGGCCGTGACATCCAATCAGCCCCAGCATTTT.

The chain recombines TRBV6-6 with TRBJ2-3; D is perhaps TRBD2 (5 bases). The CDR3 runs to 12 residues. In germline, CDR1 is MNHNY, CDR2 SVGAGI (reference sequence). The ends were cut back, 7 bases at V and 2 bases at J, with 7 bases in the middle. The CDR3: CASTGDTDTQYF. The CDR3 DNA reads TGTGCCAGCACCGGGGACACAGATACGCAGTATTTT.

The CDR3 sequence is CASSLVDRGTDTQYF. CDR3 nucleotides: TGTGCCAGCAGCTTGGTGGACAGGGGCACAGATACGCAGTATTTT. This sequence joins TRBV5-4 and TRBJ2-3, with 8 bases matching TRBD1. CDR1 is SGHNT and CDR2 is YYREEE in the germline V gene (reference sequence). This CDR3 has 15 amino acids. V shed 0 bases, J shed 1 base, and the junction held 1 base outside the gene matches.

CDR3 loop: CASRLGTVNEKLFF. The DNA for the CDR3 is TGTGCCAGTAGGTTAGGGACAGTCAATGAAAAACTGTTTTTT. The rearrangement joins TRBV19 to TRBJ1-4, with TRBD1 matching 7 bases. CDR1 is LNHDA and CDR2 is SQIVND in the germline V gene (reference sequence). Trimming took 6 bases from V and 5 from J; bases not matched to a gene: 6. The CDR3 length is 14 residues.

DNA for the CDR3: TGTGCCAGTAGTCCCCGGGCAGGGGGATCCTACAATGAGCAGTTCTTC. The encoded protein is CASSPRAGGSYNEQFF. The chain links TRBV19 to TRBJ2-1; 7 nucleotides match TRBD1. The CDR3 totals 16 residues. J was trimmed by 1 base and V by 5 bases; bases with no gene match: 8. Germline values: CDR1 LNHDA, CDR2 SQIVND (reference sequence).

This clone was detected only a few times. V and J are TRBV28 and TRBJ1-5; D gene uncertain. V was clipped by 2 bases and J by 4 bases, with 6 bases between them. The CDR3 is 13 amino acids. Germline-derived CDR1 and CDR2 are MDHEN and SYDVKM. The CDR3 sequence: CASSLDMNQPQHF. CDR3 coding DNA: TGTGCCAGCAGTTTAGACATGAATCAGCCCCAGCATTTT.

The V call is TRBV5-6, the J call TRBJ1-2, with D perhaps TRBD1 (6 bases). The V end lost 4 bases, the J end lost 4 bases, and 14 bases lay between the germline ends. The CDR3 sequence is 14 residues long. The V gene's germline CDR1 is SGHDT and CDR2 YYEEEE. The CDR3 region has the DNA TGTGCCAGCAGCCCGGACAGAGAGCCCTATGGCTACACCTTC. Translating gives CASSPDREPYGYTF.

This clone has just one count. The CDR3 sequence is CASSLGGLGGDEQYF. The CDR3, as DNA: TGTGCCAGCAGCTTAGGGGGGCTAGGCGGAGACGAGCAGTACTTC. The chain has TRBV11-2 and TRBJ2-7, with D perhaps matching TRBD1 (6 bases). Trimming pared 1 base from V and 5 bases from J, leaving 15 bases between. The CDR3 length is 15 residues. Germline V gene sequence: CDR1 SGHAT, CDR2 FQNNGV.

V is TRBV11-2 and J is TRBJ2-1, with TRBD2 identical over 7 bases. Trimming cost V 4 bases and J 1 base; bases outside gene matches: 10. The CDR3 runs to 17 residues. CDR1 is SGHAT, CDR2 FQNNGV, per germline. CDR3 sequence (DNA): TGTGCCAGCAGCTCCCCCAGACTAGCCGAATCCTACAATGAGCAGTTCTTC. This codes for CASSSPRLAESYNEQFF.

This chain joins TRBV27 and TRBJ1-2; weak D call: TRBD1 (6 bases). CDR1 MNHEY and CDR2 SMNVEV come from the germline V gene (reference sequence). This CDR3 comprises 14 residues. V was pared by 0 bases and J by 3 bases, with 8 bases between. This CDR3 is CASSLSPGDYGYTF. CDR3 bases: TGTGCCAGCAGTTTATCACCAGGGGACTATGGCTACACCTTC.

J is TRBJ1-2 and V is TRBV5-5; perhaps TRBD1 as D (6 bases). Trimming shortened V by 4 bases and J by 4 bases, and 17 bases separated the two germline ends. In germline, CDR1 is SGHKS, CDR2 YYEKEE (reference sequence). The CDR3 is 15 residues long. CDR3 coding DNA: TGTGCCAGCAGCGGGATCAGGGGAGTCGGCTATGGCTACACCTTC. Its protein product is CASSGIRGVGYGYTF.

This clone is a singleton in its sample. Here the CDR3 DNA reads TGTGCCAGCAGCTTAAAAAGTGGGGCTACCACAGATACGCAGTATTTT. This codes for CASSLKSGATTDTQYF. The chain is built from TRBV7-3 and TRBJ2-3; weak D call: TRBD1 (5 bases). The germline V gene has CDR1 SGHTA and CDR2 FQGTGA. V dropped 1 base and J dropped 2 bases, with 13 bases sitting between them. The CDR3 runs 16 residues.